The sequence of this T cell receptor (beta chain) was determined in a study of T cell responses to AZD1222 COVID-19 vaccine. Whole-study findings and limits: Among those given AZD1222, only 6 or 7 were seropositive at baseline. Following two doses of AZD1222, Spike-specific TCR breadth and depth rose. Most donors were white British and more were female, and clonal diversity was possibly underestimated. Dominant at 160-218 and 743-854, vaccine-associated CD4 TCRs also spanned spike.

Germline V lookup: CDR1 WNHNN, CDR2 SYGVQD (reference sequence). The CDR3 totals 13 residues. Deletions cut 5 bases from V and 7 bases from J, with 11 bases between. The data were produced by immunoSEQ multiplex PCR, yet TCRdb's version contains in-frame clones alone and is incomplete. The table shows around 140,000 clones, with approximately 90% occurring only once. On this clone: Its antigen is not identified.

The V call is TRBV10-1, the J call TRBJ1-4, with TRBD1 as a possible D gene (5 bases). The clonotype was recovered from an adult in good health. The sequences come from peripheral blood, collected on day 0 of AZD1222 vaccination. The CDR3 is CASSNRIGEKLFF. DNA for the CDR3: TGCGCCAGCAGTAACAGGATTGGTGAAAAACTGTTTTTT.